This TCR beta chain came from a study of technical replicates of blood from several donors. The repertoire was sequenced with immunoSEQ multiplex PCR; TCRdb's copy has only in-frame clones and lacks some. Of around 84,000 clones in the sample, 95% to 98% were seen once. With V trimmed by 6 bases and J by 5 bases, 10 bases remained unmatched. In germline, CDR1 is MDHEN, CDR2 SYDVKM. This CDR3 spans 15 amino acids. This clone was observed once. Material: T cells isolated from PBMCs. The chain carries TRBV28 and TRBJ1-1, with TRBD1 identical over 9 bases. The source of this sequence is a human donor in good health. CDR3 protein: CASSSTGGARTEAFF. CDR3 DNA sequence: TGTGCCAGCAGCTCAACAGGGGGCGCGCGAACTGAAGCTTTCTTT.